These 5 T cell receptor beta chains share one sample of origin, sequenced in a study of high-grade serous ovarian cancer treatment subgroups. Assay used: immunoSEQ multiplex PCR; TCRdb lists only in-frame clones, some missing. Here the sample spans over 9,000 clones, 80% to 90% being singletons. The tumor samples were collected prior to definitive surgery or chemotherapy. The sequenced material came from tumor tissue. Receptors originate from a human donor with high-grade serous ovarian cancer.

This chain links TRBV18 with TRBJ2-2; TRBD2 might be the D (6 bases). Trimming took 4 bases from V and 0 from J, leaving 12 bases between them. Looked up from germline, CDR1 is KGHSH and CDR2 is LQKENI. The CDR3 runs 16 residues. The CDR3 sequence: CASSLGGGANTGELFF. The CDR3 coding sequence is TGTGCCAGCTCACTGGGTGGAGGGGCGAACACCGGGGAGCTGTTTTTT. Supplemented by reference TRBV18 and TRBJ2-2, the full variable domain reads NAGVMQNPRHLVRRRGQEARLRCSPMKGHSHVYWYRQLPEEGLKFMVYLQKENIIDESGMPKERFSAEFPKEGPSILRIQQVVRGDSAAYFCASSLGGGANTGELFFGEGSRLTVL.

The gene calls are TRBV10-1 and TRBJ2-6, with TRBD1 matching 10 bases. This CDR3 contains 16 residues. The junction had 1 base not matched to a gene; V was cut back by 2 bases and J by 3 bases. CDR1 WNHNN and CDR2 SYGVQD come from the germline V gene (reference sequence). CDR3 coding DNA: TGCGCCAGCAGTGAGGGGACAGGGGATGGGGCCAACGTCCTGACTTTC. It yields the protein CASSEGTGDGANVLTF.

The CDR3 DNA follows: TGTGCCACCAGCAGAGGAAACTACAAAACCTTCAGGGTGGGGAATCAGCCCCAGCATTTT. Its protein product is CATSRGNYKTFRVGNQPQHF. The J gene is TRBJ1-5, the V gene TRBV15; perhaps TRBD1 as D (5 bases). This CDR3 is built from 20 residues. The germline V gene has CDR1 LNHNV and CDR2 YYDKDF (reference sequence). Between the trimmed V and J ends, which lost 1 base and 4 bases, there was a span of 26 bases.

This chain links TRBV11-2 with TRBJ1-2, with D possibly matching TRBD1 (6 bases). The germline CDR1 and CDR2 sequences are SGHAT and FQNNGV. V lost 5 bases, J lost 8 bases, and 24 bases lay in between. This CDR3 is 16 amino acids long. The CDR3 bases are TGTGCCAGCAGCCCGGAGGTCGGGGGGGGCGCAGGAGGCTACACCTTC. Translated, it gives CASSPEVGGGAGGYTF.

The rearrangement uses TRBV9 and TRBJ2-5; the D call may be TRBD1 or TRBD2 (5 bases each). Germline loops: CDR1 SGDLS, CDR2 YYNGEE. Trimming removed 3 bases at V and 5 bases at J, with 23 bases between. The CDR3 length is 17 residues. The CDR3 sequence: CASSGSVVGGMGETQYF. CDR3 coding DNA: TGTGCCAGCAGCGGATCCGTTGTTGGGGGAATGGGCGAGACCCAGTACTTC.